The 5 T cell receptor beta chains below come from one sample, sequenced in a study of cytomegalovirus exposure and HLA in healthy donors. PCR involved 60 Vbeta and 13 Jbeta primers. The protocol was immunoSEQ multiplex PCR, while the TCRdb copy is restricted to in-frame clones and leaves out a portion. The sample has some 180,000 clones; over 75% are singletons. Material for sequencing was PBMCs. These receptors originate from a woman in her forties or fifties in good health and CMV-seronegative.

This chain joins TRBV7-7 and TRBJ2-2; TRBD2 might be the D (6 bases). The CDR3 is made up of 17 amino acids. V lost 2 bases to trimming and J lost 0 bases, with 13 bases between them. Germline loops: CDR1 SSHAT, CDR2 FNYEAQ (reference sequence). CDR3 nucleotides: TGTGCCAGCAGCTTAAATTTCGGGGGACCGAACACCGGGGAGCTGTTTTTT. It codes for CASSLNFGGPNTGELFF.

The J gene is TRBJ2-7, the V gene TRBV5-4; no reliable D call. Deletions cut 2 bases from V and 4 bases from J, with 10 bases between. CDR3 length equals 13 residues. CDR1 is SGHNT and CDR2 is YYREEE in the germline V gene (reference sequence). The CDR3 DNA is TGTGCCAGCAGCTTTGGGCCTGGTTACGAGCAGTACTTC. It specifies CASSFGPGYEQYF.

The chain links TRBV6-5 to TRBJ1-1, with D unresolved. The V gene's germline CDR1 is MNHEY and CDR2 SVGAGI. Trimming left V 7 bases short and J 1 base short, with 13 bases between. The CDR3 loop spans 14 amino acids. For the CDR3, the DNA is TGTGCCAGCACCCAGAGTCGGGAGAACACTGAAGCTTTCTTT. Protein product: CASTQSRENTEAFF.

The chain joins TRBV19 to TRBJ1-2; D is undetermined. There are 13 residues in the CDR3. The germline V gene encodes CDR1 LNHDA and CDR2 SQIVND (reference sequence). Deletions cut 6 bases from V and 0 bases from J, with 8 bases between. In DNA, the CDR3 is TGTGCCAGTAGCCGCGTAGCTAACTATGGCTACACCTTC. Protein sequence: CASSRVANYGYTF.

V gene TRBV11-3 combines with J gene TRBJ2-5; D is perhaps TRBD2 (5 bases). The DNA end favors TRBJ2-7, so the J call may be wrong. From germline, CDR1 is SGHNT and CDR2 YENEEA. The CDR3 is 16 residues long. The DNA for the CDR3 is TGTGCCAGCAGCTTGGGAGAACCGGGGTCCGGCTACGAGCAGTACTTC. Translation gives CASSLGEPGSGYEQYF.